This T cell receptor beta chain is from a study of T-cell reconstitution after alpha-beta-depleted transplantation in children. Germline-derived CDR1 and CDR2 are KGHSH and LQKENI. This CDR3 region has 19 residues. Trimming removed 4 bases from V and 1 base from J; junction bases left unmatched: 14. The library targeted TCRbeta and was prepared with unique molecular identifiers. TCRdb re-derived calls from the PCR reads in MiXCR, one entry per CDR3 protein. The data contain 500,000 to 650,000 distinct CDR3 sequences, over 10% of them singletons. This clonotype was picked up a small number of times. Its specificity is not known. General study findings and limits: The authors attributed T-cell counts and diversity one year after transplant mostly to newly produced T cells.

The source is a male patient aged 10-17 years who had a stem cell transplant for acute myeloid leukemia, so the T cells may come from the graft donor. The sequenced sample was PBMCs, mostly from graft donor cells, obtained 360 days after TCRalphabeta/CD19-depleted stem cell transplant. The rearrangement joins TRBV18 to TRBJ2-1; TRBD1 matches at 9 bases. The CDR3 DNA reads as TGTGCCAGCTCACGGGGTCGGGACAGGGACCTTTTATCCTACAATGAGCAGTTCTTC. Protein product: CASSRGRDRDLLSYNEQFF.